This T cell receptor (beta chain) was identified during a study of control samples from healthy donors and cancer patients. Per the germline V gene, CDR1 is GTSNPN and CDR2 is SVGIG (reference sequence). With V trimmed by 5 bases and J by 4 bases, 3 bases remained unmatched. The CDR3 runs 13 residues. The method was immunoSEQ multiplex PCR; TCRdb's version includes in-frame clones alone and lacks a portion of them. In the table there are 110,000 to 150,000 clones, just under 95% of which are singletons. The sequence was collected from a man aged 55 to 70 with colorectal cancer. The sample consisted of PBMCs. The chain links TRBV30 to TRBJ2-3; 10 nucleotides agree with TRBD2. As DNA, the CDR3 is TGTGCCTGGTCAGCGGGGGGGCCAGATACGCAGTATTTT. It is translated as CAWSAGGPDTQYF.